This TCR beta chain derives from a study of blood T cell repertoires in COVID-19. CDR3 size: 14 residues. Germline CDR1 and CDR2: SNHLY and FYNNEI. V dropped 6 bases and J dropped 2 bases, with 13 bases sitting between them. Sequencing was performed with immunoSEQ multiplex PCR; in TCRdb, only in-frame clones are kept and a portion is missing. The data show approximately 110,000 clones, with approximately 81% seen just once and about 1.4% held by the top ten. This chain connects TRBV2 to TRBJ1-2; a possible D gene is TRBD1 (5 bases). Sequenced material: peripheral blood. This TCR derives from a man between 45 and 60 years old with acute or convalescent COVID-19. CDR3 amino acids: CASRPDRTNYGYTF. Here the CDR3 DNA reads TGTGCCAGCAGGCCCGACAGAACCAACTATGGCTACACCTTC.